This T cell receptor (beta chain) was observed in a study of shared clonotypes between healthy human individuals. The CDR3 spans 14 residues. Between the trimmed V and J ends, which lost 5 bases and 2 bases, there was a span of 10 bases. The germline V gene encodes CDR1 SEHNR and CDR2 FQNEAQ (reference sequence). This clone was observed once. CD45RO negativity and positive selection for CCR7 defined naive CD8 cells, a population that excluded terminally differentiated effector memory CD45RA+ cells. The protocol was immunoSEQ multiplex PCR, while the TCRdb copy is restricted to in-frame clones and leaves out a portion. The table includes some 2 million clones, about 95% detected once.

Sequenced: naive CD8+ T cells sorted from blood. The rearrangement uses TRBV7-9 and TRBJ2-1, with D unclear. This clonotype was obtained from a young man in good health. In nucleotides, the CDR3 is TGTGCCAGCAGCCCGCCAACCACCTACAATGAGCAGTTCTTC. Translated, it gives CASSPPTTYNEQFF. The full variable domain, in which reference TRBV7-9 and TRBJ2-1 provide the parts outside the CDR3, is DTGVSQNPRHKITKRGQNVTFRCDPISEHNRLYWYRQTLGQGPEFLTYFQNEAQLEKSRLLSDRFSAERPKGSFSTLEIQRTEQGDSAMYLCASSPPTTYNEQFFGPGTRLTVL.